A selection of T cell receptor beta chains follows, all from one sample in a study of identical twins. MiXCR, run by TCRdb on the 5' RACE reads, gives a single entry per CDR3 protein. The table includes about 520,000 distinct CDR3 sequences, around 20% detected once. This sample was shared with a second study, whose subject was T cells expressing NK-cell markers.

The sample taken for sequencing was CD4+ T cells sorted from blood. The receptors were sampled from a woman aged 18 to 35 in good health. Both conserved end residues are part of each CDR3. Fields, in order: D gene, clone size, V gene, J gene, CDR3 DNA, CDR3 protein. D genes are given only for firm matches. Rows may omit the clone size; those that give it use once, few, many or a size class.

>TRBD1|few|TRBV12-3/TRBV12-4|TRBJ1-5
TGTGCCAGCAGCTCAACAGGGGAATATCAGCCCCAGCATTTT
CASSSTGEYQPQHF
>TRBD2|few|TRBV7-9|TRBJ2-2
TGTGCCAGCAGCACCCGACTAGCGGAGAAGAACACCGGGGAGCTGTTTTTT
CASSTRLAEKNTGELFF
>TRBD2|few|TRBV3-1|TRBJ2-1
TGTGCCTCGTACTCGGTCAGCGGGAGCTCCTACAATGAGCAGTTCTTC
CASYSVSGSSYNEQFF
>NA|few|TRBV9|TRBJ2-5
TGTGCCAGCAGCGTAGCTTCCGGGATCCAAGAGACCCAGTACTTC
CASSVASGIQETQYF
>TRBD2|NA|TRBV2|TRBJ2-7
TGTGCCAGCAGTGTCTTTAACGGGGGGGCCTACGAGCAGTACTTC
CASSVFNGGAYEQYF
>TRBD2|many|TRBV20-1|TRBJ2-7
TGCAGTGCTAGTAGACTAGCGGGGGCCTACGAGCAGTACTTC
CSASRLAGAYEQYF
>NA|NA|TRBV6-1|TRBJ1-5
TGTGCCAGCAGCCCGGGGAGACGTGGCAATCAGCCCCAGCATTTT
CASSPGRRGNQPQHF
>NA|NA|TRBV29-1|TRBJ2-5
TGCAGCGTTGAGGGAGTGGGGAAAGAGACCCAGTACTTC
CSVEGVGKETQYF
>TRBD2|few|TRBV7-8|TRBJ2-5
TGTGCCAGCAGCGGGCGGGGGGGCGAGGGAGAGACCCAGTACTTC
CASSGRGGEGETQYF
>NA|NA|TRBV9|TRBJ2-1
TGTGCCAGCAGCGATACTAGGGCCCGTAGCTACAATGAGCAGTTCTTC
CASSDTRARSYNEQFF
>NA|NA|TRBV20-1|TRBJ2-3
TGCAGTGCTAGACTTGAAGATACGCAGTATTTT
CSARLEDTQYF
>NA|few|TRBV29-1|TRBJ2-1
TGCAGCGTCAACCCGGGGGGCGATGAGCAGTTCTTC
CSVNPGGDEQFF
>NA|NA|TRBV20-1|TRBJ2-1
TGCAGTGCTAGGCACCTGGGGCGCGACTCCTACAATGAGCAGTTCTTC
CSARHLGRDSYNEQFF
>NA|NA|TRBV11-2|TRBJ2-4
TGTGCCAGCAGCTTAGGAAAGGGAGGCATTCAGTACTTC
CASSLGKGGIQYF
>NA|many|TRBV20-1|TRBJ1-1
TGCAGTGCTAGACGGGAACGGAACACTGAAGCTTTCTTT
CSARRERNTEAFF
>NA|NA|TRBV10-3|TRBJ2-7
TGTGCCATCAGTGGTACCACGGCCTACGAGCAGTACTTC
CAISGTTAYEQYF
>TRBD1|NA|TRBV20-1|TRBJ1-3
TGCAGTGCTAGGAAACAGGGGGGAAACACCATATATTTT
CSARKQGGNTIYF
>TRBD1|NA|TRBV10-2|TRBJ1-2
TGCGCCAGCAGTGTGCGACAGGGGATCTATGGTGACTACACCTTC
CASSVRQGIYGDYTF
>NA|few|TRBV7-2|TRBJ1-6
TGTGCCAGCAGCTTCTCGGGTGCACCCCTCCACTTT
CASSFSGAPLHF
>NA|few|TRBV20-1|TRBJ2-5
TGCAGTGCTAGATGGGGACTGGCGACAGAGACCCAGTACTTC
CSARWGLATETQYF
>NA|NA|TRBV7-6|TRBJ2-3
TGTGCCAGCACCCCCGGATCGAGCACAGATACGCAGTATTTT
CASTPGSSTDTQYF
>NA|NA|TRBV15|TRBJ2-1
TGTGCCACCAGAACAAACCCGGGTTCCAATGAGCAGTTCTTC
CATRTNPGSNEQFF
>NA|few|TRBV6-1|TRBJ1-3
TGTGCCAGCAGTGGCAGGGCCTCTGGAAACACCATATATTTT
CASSGRASGNTIYF
>NA|many|TRBV20-1|TRBJ2-3
TGCAGTGCCCCGGACGCGACAGATACGCAGTATTTT
CSAPDATDTQYF
>TRBD1|few|TRBV6-1|TRBJ2-1
TGTGCCAGCGGGCAGGGGGCCACAAACAATGAGCAGTTCTTC
CASGQGATNNEQFF
>NA|NA|TRBV6-2/TRBV6-3|TRBJ2-2
TGTGCCAGCAGGAGGGGACTCCTGAACACCGGGGAGCTGTTTTTT
CASRRGLLNTGELFF
>NA|NA|TRBV3-1|TRBJ2-5
TGTGCCAGCAGTCTCCGGGACCCTCTCGAGACCCAGTACTTC
CASSLRDPLETQYF
>TRBD1|NA|TRBV4-2|TRBJ1-2
TGTGCCACCGCACAGGGACAGGAGGGCTATGGCTACACCTTC
CATAQGQEGYGYTF
>NA|few|TRBV29-1|TRBJ2-5
TGCAGCGTTGAAGTCATAGAGACCCAGTACTTC
CSVEVIETQYF
>TRBD1|NA|TRBV12-3/TRBV12-4|TRBJ1-6
TGTGCCATCGCTTCAGGGGGCTCAAATTCACCCCTCCACTTT
CAIASGGSNSPLHF
>TRBD1|NA|TRBV12-3/TRBV12-4|TRBJ2-7
TGTGCCAGCAGTCCGAGGGGGCAGGGGGTCCTTATCTCCTACGAGCAGTACTTC
CASSPRGQGVLISYEQYF
>TRBD1|few|TRBV12-3/TRBV12-4|TRBJ1-2
TGTGCCAGCAGCCCAATACGGGACAGGGGTGGCTACACCTTC
CASSPIRDRGGYTF
>NA|NA|TRBV29-1|TRBJ2-3
TGCAGCGTTGTCGTTGGGAATCCGCTCACAGATACGCAGTATTTT
CSVVVGNPLTDTQYF
>NA|NA|TRBV7-2|TRBJ1-2
TGTGCCAGCAGCCCGAAATTCGGGGATGGCTACACCTTC
CASSPKFGDGYTF
>TRBD2|NA|TRBV5-4|TRBJ2-5
TGTGCCAGCAGCTTGCGGAGCGGGGGAGTCCAAGAGACCCAGTACTTC
CASSLRSGGVQETQYF
>NA|NA|TRBV7-2|TRBJ2-6
TGTGCCAGCAGCTTTCTCAGGACCGGAGCTGGGGCCAACGTCCTGACTTTC
CASSFLRTGAGANVLTF
>NA|few|TRBV5-5|TRBJ1-3
TGTGCCAGCAGCTCCCGCAAGCCTGGAAACACCATATATTTT
CASSSRKPGNTIYF
>NA|few|TRBV10-2|TRBJ2-1
TGCGCCAGCGTCCGGGAGAAGGGGCATGAGCAGTTCTTC
CASVREKGHEQFF
>NA|few|TRBV27|TRBJ2-5
TGTGCCAGCAGTTTATTTGCGATGGAGACCCAGTACTTC
CASSLFAMETQYF
>TRBD2|few|TRBV6-5|TRBJ2-1
TGTGCCAGCAGTTACCGGGGACTAGCGGCCTACAATGAGCAGTTCTTC
CASSYRGLAAYNEQFF
>NA|once|TRBV18|TRBJ1-6
TGTGCCAGCTCACCAAGGGAAATACCGCCCCTCCACTTT
CASSPREIPPLHF
>TRBD1|few|TRBV15|TRBJ2-7
TGTGCCACCAGCGCAGGGGGCGCCTACGAGCAGTACTTC
CATSAGGAYEQYF
>TRBD1|NA|TRBV9|TRBJ1-2
TGTGCCAGCAGCGTAGCGGGACAGGGTGTTAGCTACACCTTC
CASSVAGQGVSYTF
>NA|few|TRBV5-1|TRBJ2-7
TGCGCCAGCAGCTCATCCGGGGCCCCCTCCTACGAGCAGTACTTC
CASSSSGAPSYEQYF
>TRBD2|NA|TRBV29-1|TRBJ2-1
TGCAGCGTTGATTCGGGCCTAGCGGGGTTCGGTGAGCAGTTCTTC
CSVDSGLAGFGEQFF
>NA|few|TRBV18|TRBJ2-7
TGTGCCAGCTCACGAGGGCAACAGCGAATCTACGAGCAGTACTTC
CASSRGQQRIYEQYF
>NA|few|TRBV12-3/TRBV12-4|TRBJ1-1
TGTGCCAGCAGCCGCACAGGGCCCGGTACTGAAGCTTTCTTT
CASSRTGPGTEAFF
>TRBD2|NA|TRBV3-1|TRBJ2-7
TGTGCCAGCAGCCAAGGTTCCAGCGGGGGGCAGTACGAGCAGTACTTC
CASSQGSSGGQYEQYF
>NA|NA|TRBV5-1|TRBJ2-3
TGCGCCAGCAGCTTGAGGGGGGGCCAAGCAGATACGCAGTATTTT
CASSLRGGQADTQYF
>TRBD2|many|TRBV5-1|TRBJ2-5
TGCGCCAGCAGCGATCCCTCGGGGGGTCCAGAGACCCAGTACTTC
CASSDPSGGPETQYF
>TRBD1|NA|TRBV25-1|TRBJ2-7
TGTGCCAGGGCCCCGGGACAGGGTATCTACGAGCAGTACTTC
CARAPGQGIYEQYF